This T cell receptor beta chain was documented in a study of blood T cell repertoires in COVID-19. Study-level information: The United States, Italy and Spain provided the acute and convalescent COVID-19 samples.

TCRdb's copy holds only in-frame clones and misses some; the assay was immunoSEQ multiplex PCR. The sample yields around 31,000 clones, 89% seen once. Germline V gene lookup returns CDR1 LNHDA and CDR2 SQIVND (reference sequence). The CDR3 runs to 13 residues. V trimming: 10 bases; J trimming: 7 bases; junction bases outside the gene matches: 4. The chain has TRBV19 and TRBJ1-6; TRBD1 agrees at 10 bases. The clonotype was recovered from a middle-aged woman with active or convalescent COVID-19. The sample consisted of peripheral blood. The CDR3 DNA reads as TGTGCCACCCGGGACAGGGGAAATTCACCCCTCCACTTT. Translation gives CATRDRGNSPLHF. The complete variable domain, with remaining parts taken from reference TRBV19 and TRBJ1-6, reads DGGITQSPKYLFRKEGQNVTLSCEQNLNHDAMYWYRQDPGQGLRLIYYSQIVNDFQKGDIAEGYSVSREKKESFPLTVTSAQKNPTAFYLCATRDRGNSPLHFGNGTRLTVT.